Listed here are 24 T cell receptor beta chains from one sample, sequenced in a study of T cell responses to AZD1222 COVID-19 vaccine. The method was immunoSEQ multiplex PCR; TCRdb's version includes in-frame clones alone and lacks a portion of them. The sample holds some 83,000 clones, 85% to 90% seen once. Source: peripheral blood, taken on day 0 of AZD1222 vaccination. The receptors here all came from an adult in good health.

The chain has TRBV6-5 and TRBJ2-2, with D tentatively TRBD1 or TRBD2 (5 bases each). V was shortened by 3 bases and J by 0 bases, with 8 bases between the two germline ends. This CDR3 contains 15 residues. The germline V gene encodes CDR1 MNHEY and CDR2 SVGAGI. As DNA, the CDR3 is TGTGCCAGCAGTTATTCGGGGCCGAACACCGGGGAGCTGTTTTTT. It codes for CASSYSGPNTGELFF.

This sequence joins TRBV14 and TRBJ1-2; D gene ambiguous. Per germline, CDR1 SGHDN and CDR2 FVKESK. V dropped 6 bases and J dropped 5 bases, with 10 bases sitting between them. This CDR3 has 12 amino acids. This CDR3 reads CASRAVGYGYTF. CDR3 nucleotide sequence: TGTGCCAGCAGGGCCGTTGGGTATGGCTACACCTTC.

The V and J genes are TRBV7-9 and TRBJ2-2, with 10 bases fitting TRBD2. CDR3 size: 17 residues. J was trimmed by 0 bases and V by 5 bases; bases with no gene match: 6. Germline V gene data show CDR1 as SEHNR and CDR2 as FQNEAQ (reference sequence). The CDR3 DNA reads as TGTGCCAGCAGCCCACGACTAGCGGGCACGAACACCGGGGAGCTGTTTTTT. Translated, it gives CASSPRLAGTNTGELFF.

This clone occurred a few times. V and J are TRBV4-2 and TRBJ1-5; D perhaps matches TRBD1 (6 bases). The germline V and J ends were trimmed by 2 bases and 0 bases, with 14 bases remaining between them. This CDR3 region has 17 residues. CDR1 and CDR2 from the germline V gene are LGHNA and YNFKEQ. DNA of the CDR3: TGTGCCAGCAGCCAAACACAGGGATCCATTAGCAATCAGCCCCAGCATTTT. This sequence encodes CASSQTQGSISNQPQHF.

This sequence joins TRBV27 and TRBJ1-2; 7 bases are a match to TRBD1. Germline CDR1 and CDR2: MNHEY and SMNVEV (reference sequence). J was trimmed by 8 bases and V by 2 bases; bases with no gene match: 17. The CDR3 runs 17 residues. The CDR3 sequence: CASSLNRGLTRIMGYTF. DNA of the CDR3: TGTGCCAGCAGTTTAAACAGGGGCCTTACCCGGATCATGGGCTACACCTTC.

V and J are TRBV6-2 or TRBV6-3 and TRBJ1-2; no clear D. The V end was cut by 2 bases, the J end by 10 bases, with 14 bases between. In germline, CDR1 is MNHEY, CDR2 SVGEGT. The CDR3 runs to 13 residues. The CDR3 nucleotides are TGTGCCAGCAGTTACCCGGGATTCGGAGACTACACCTTC. It specifies CASSYPGFGDYTF.

The chain joins TRBV3-1 (or the pseudogene TRBV3-2) to TRBJ2-7, with D tentatively TRBD1 or TRBD2 (6 bases each). Germline CDR1 and CDR2: LGHDT and YNNKEL (reference sequence). The length of the CDR3 is 15 residues. The V end was cut by 0 bases, the J end by 2 bases, with 11 bases between. CDR3: CASSQDGGTPYEQYF. The CDR3 DNA follows: TGTGCCAGCAGCCAAGACGGAGGGACACCCTACGAGCAGTACTTC.

J is TRBJ2-7 and V is TRBV14, with D hard to call. Trimming took 1 base from V and 7 from J, leaving 26 bases between them. The CDR3 has 18 amino acids. In germline, CDR1 is SGHDN, CDR2 FVKESK. The DNA of the CDR3 is TGTGCCAGCAGCCAAGGCCCCGGTTTGTGGCAGAAGAAAAGAGAGCAGTACTTC. It yields the protein CASSQGPGLWQKKREQYF.

J is TRBJ1-1 and V is TRBV3-1 (or the pseudogene TRBV3-2); possibly TRBD1 for D (6 bases). Per germline, CDR1 LGHDT and CDR2 YNNKEL (reference sequence). The CDR3 runs 14 residues. Trimming took off 6 bases at V and 4 bases at J, with 15 bases between the two ends. CDR3 bases: TGTGCCAGCAGGCGAACAGGGTCGGGCACTGAAGCTTTCTTT. Protein product: CASRRTGSGTEAFF.

This clone showed up just a few times. The J gene is TRBJ1-1, the V gene TRBV18; 7 bases map to TRBD1. CDR1 is KGHSH, CDR2 LQKENI, per germline. This CDR3 comprises 15 residues. The J segment lost 3 bases and the V segment lost 2 bases, leaving 6 bases of the junction unmatched. The CDR3 sequence is CASSPRQGGDTEAFF. CDR3 nucleotides: TGTGCCAGCTCACCAAGACAGGGTGGAGACACTGAAGCTTTCTTT. Full variable domain (rest looked up from reference TRBV18 and TRBJ1-1): NAGVMQNPRHLVRRRGQEARLRCSPMKGHSHVYWYRQLPEEGLKFMVYLQKENIIDESGMPKERFSAEFPKEGPSILRIQQVVRGDSAAYFCASSPRQGGDTEAFFGQGTRLTVV.

In this sample, this clone is medium-sized. V and J are TRBV18 and TRBJ1-1; 7 bases are a match to TRBD1. The CDR3 covers 14 residues. After removal of 2 bases from V and 6 bases from J, the junction contained 6 bases not matched to a gene. Per the germline V gene, CDR1 is KGHSH and CDR2 is LQKENI. The DNA of the CDR3 is TGTGCCAGCTCACCAAACAGGGGCGGGTCTGAAGCTTTCTTT. Its protein is CASSPNRGGSEAFF.

This clone is a singleton in its sample. The chain combines TRBV6-5 with TRBJ1-4, with a possible D match to TRBD1 (6 bases). This CDR3 comprises 13 residues. Germline V gene lookup returns CDR1 MNHEY and CDR2 SVGAGI. V lost 6 bases to trimming and J lost 8 bases, with 13 bases between them. The CDR3, as DNA: TGTGCCAGCAGGGGGGCCCAGAGGGAAAAACTGTTTTTT. Amino acids: CASRGAQREKLFF.

The gene calls are TRBV5-7 and TRBJ2-7; no definite D call. TRBV5-7 is an ORF for which the function is uncertain. The germline V and J ends were trimmed by 4 bases and 5 bases, with 10 bases remaining between them. The CDR3 has 12 residues. Written as DNA, the CDR3 is TGTGCCAGCAGCCGAGATAAAGACGAGCAGTACTTC. Encoded protein: CASSRDKDEQYF.

This clone was detected only once. The gene calls are TRBV13 and TRBJ2-1; 7 bases map to TRBD2. V lost 1 base, J lost 4 bases, and 4 bases stayed unmatched. The CDR3 runs 15 residues. Germline CDR1 and CDR2: PRHDT and FYEKMQ (reference sequence). CDR3: CASSLVTGGYNEQFF. CDR3 nucleotide sequence: TGTGCCAGCAGCTTAGTTACGGGGGGTTACAATGAGCAGTTCTTC.

The chain links TRBV4-2 to TRBJ1-4, with no clear D. The CDR3 spans 15 residues. The ends were cut back, 2 bases at V and 8 bases at J, with 15 bases in the middle. Germline V gives CDR1 LGHNA, CDR2 YNFKEQ. The CDR3 coding sequence is TGTGCCAGCAGCCAAAAGCGAGGGCCGATAGAAAAACTGTTTTTT. The encoded protein is CASSQKRGPIEKLFF.

This rearrangement joins TRBV15 to TRBJ1-2; perhaps TRBD1 as D (6 bases). Trimming cost V 5 bases and J 3 bases, with 13 bases left between them. The CDR3 length is 14 residues. Germline CDR1 and CDR2: LNHNV and YYDKDF (reference sequence). The CDR3 region is CATSPGGDHYGYTF. CDR3 bases: TGTGCCACCAGCCCTGGGGGCGATCACTATGGCTACACCTTC.

DNA of the CDR3: TGTGCCAGCAGCTTAGCTGGCGCATCCCCGGGGACCGGGGAGCTGTTTTTT. As protein: CASSLAGASPGTGELFF. This chain joins TRBV7-9 and TRBJ2-2; maybe TRBD2 (5 bases). The CDR3 has 17 residues. V was shortened by 0 bases and J by 5 bases, with 16 bases between the two germline ends. Germline V gene data show CDR1 as SEHNR and CDR2 as FQNEAQ (reference sequence).

V and J are TRBV7-7 and TRBJ2-1; a weak D match, TRBD2 (6 bases). This CDR3 is 15 amino acids long. CDR1 and CDR2 (germline): SSHAT, FNYEAQ (reference sequence). V shed 0 bases and J shed 9 bases, with 15 bases lying between them. The CDR3 DNA follows: TGTGCCAGCAGCTTAGCGTTAGCTGGGAGGAGTGAGCAGTTCTTC. It is translated as CASSLALAGRSEQFF.

This chain joins TRBV6-6 and TRBJ2-2, with D tentatively TRBD1 (6 bases). CDR1 and CDR2 from the germline V gene are MNHNY and SVGAGI (reference sequence). The CDR3 sequence is 14 residues long. The V end was cut by 4 bases, the J end by 7 bases, with 13 bases between. The CDR3 sequence is CASSLVQGGGELFF. The CDR3 DNA reads TGTGCCAGCAGTTTGGTACAGGGTGGCGGGGAGCTGTTTTTT.

This chain connects TRBV11-2 to TRBJ2-7; 9 positions agree with TRBD1. Trimming removed 5 bases from V and 3 bases from J; junction bases left unmatched: 2. This CDR3 has 13 residues. Germline V gene data show CDR1 as SGHAT and CDR2 as FQNNGV. The CDR3 region has the DNA TGTGCCAGCAGCGTGGGACAGGGCTACGAGCAGTACTTC. Amino acid sequence: CASSVGQGYEQYF.

The chain's CDR3 is CASSESGTSGLLGTDTQYF. The CDR3 DNA sequence: TGCGCCAGCAGTGAGTCGGGGACTAGCGGGCTACTAGGTACAGATACGCAGTATTTT. V usage is TRBV10-2 and J usage is TRBJ2-3, with 12 positions matching TRBD2. Germline V gene sequence: CDR1 WSHSY, CDR2 SAAADI. CDR3 length: 19 amino acids. The J segment lost 3 bases and the V segment lost 0 bases, leaving 10 bases of the junction unmatched.

The V and J genes are TRBV5-1 and TRBJ2-1, with D maybe TRBD2 (5 bases). V shed 6 bases and J shed 10 bases, with 11 bases lying between them. From germline, CDR1 is SGHRS and CDR2 YFSETQ. CDR3 length: 11 residues. Here the CDR3 DNA reads TGCGCCAGCATGGAGGACCGGGAGCAGTTCTTC. It translates to CASMEDREQFF.

The V and J genes are TRBV28 and TRBJ1-6; no clear D gene. V was pared by 6 bases and J by 10 bases, with 19 bases between. The CDR3 is 15 residues long. The germline CDR1 and CDR2 sequences are MDHEN and SYDVKM. CDR3 DNA: TGTGCCAGCAGACACTTGAGGTTGGGGTTCTCACCCCTCCACTTT. It is translated as CASRHLRLGFSPLHF.

The V and J genes are TRBV9 and TRBJ2-3; TRBD2 aligns across 15 bases. The CDR3 sequence is 18 residues long. V gave up 4 bases and J gave up 1 base; unmatched junction bases: 7. The germline V gene encodes CDR1 SGDLS and CDR2 YYNGEE. In DNA, the CDR3 is TGTGCCAGCAGCTCCGGGACTAGCGGGGGGCCTGGCACAGATACGCAGTATTTT. This gives the protein CASSSGTSGGPGTDTQYF.